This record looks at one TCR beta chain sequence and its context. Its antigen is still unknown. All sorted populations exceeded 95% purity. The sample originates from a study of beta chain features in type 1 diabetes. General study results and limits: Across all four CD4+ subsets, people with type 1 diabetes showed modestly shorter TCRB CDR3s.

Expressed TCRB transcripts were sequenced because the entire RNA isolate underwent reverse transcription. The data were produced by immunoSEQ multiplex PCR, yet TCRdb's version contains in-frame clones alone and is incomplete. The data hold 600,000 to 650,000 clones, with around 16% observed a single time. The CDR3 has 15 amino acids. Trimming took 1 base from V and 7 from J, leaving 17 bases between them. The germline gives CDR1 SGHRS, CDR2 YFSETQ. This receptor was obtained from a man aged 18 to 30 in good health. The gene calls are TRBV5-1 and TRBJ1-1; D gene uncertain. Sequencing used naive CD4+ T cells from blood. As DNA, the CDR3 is TGCGCCAGCAGCTTGAGTGTTGGCCTGCTTGATGAAGCTTTCTTT. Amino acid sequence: CASSLSVGLLDEAFF.